The 18 T cell receptor beta chains listed next were all sequenced from one sample in a study of T-cell reconstitution after alpha-beta-depleted transplantation in children. Unique molecular identifiers were built into the TCRbeta library. Each CDR3 protein gets one entry after TCRdb re-called the PCR reads with MiXCR. The sample yields a few hundred thousand distinct CDR3 sequences, 7.5% to 10% seen once. Sample: PBMCs from the stem cell graft donor, taken from the stem cell graft. These receptors were collected from a human donor who donated a stem cell graft to a child with SCID.

Ten or more counts support this clonotype. The chain joins TRBV5-4 to TRBJ2-2, with 10 bases lining up with TRBD1. After removal of 2 bases from V and 6 bases from J, the junction contained 7 bases not matched to a gene. The CDR3 extends over 16 amino acids. Germline V lookup: CDR1 SGHNT, CDR2 YYREEE (reference sequence). The CDR3 reads CASSFPTGGNAGELFF. The CDR3 nucleotides read TGTGCCAGCAGCTTTCCGACAGGGGGCAATGCCGGGGAGCTGTTTTTT. Combining the CDR3 with reference TRBV5-4 and TRBJ2-2 gives the whole variable domain ETGVTQSPTHLIKTRGQQVTLRCSSQSGHNTVSWYQQALGQGPQFIFQYYREEENGRGNFPPRFSGLQFPNYSSELNVNALELDDSALYLCASSFPTGGNAGELFFGEGSRLTVL.

This clonotype occurred many times. The chain combines TRBV5-1 with TRBJ2-7; TRBD1 is a possible D gene (6 bases). The germline CDR1 and CDR2 sequences are SGHRS and YFSETQ. Trimming removed 0 bases from V and 1 base from J, with 8 bases in between. This CDR3 contains 14 residues. The CDR3 sequence: CASSLDGQSYEQYF. CDR3 DNA: TGCGCCAGCAGCTTGGACGGACAGTCCTACGAGCAGTACTTC.

The chain links TRBV2 to TRBJ1-5, with D uncertain. The CDR3 sequence is 15 residues long. V lost 3 bases and J lost 4, with 13 bases in between. The germline gives CDR1 SNHLY, CDR2 FYNNEI. CDR3 sequence (DNA): TGTGCCAGCAGTGATGTGGCAGTAACGAATCAGCCCCAGCATTTT. Protein product: CASSDVAVTNQPQHF.

This clonotype was seen many times. The V call is TRBV6-4, the J call TRBJ2-1, with a possible D match to TRBD1 (5 bases). The CDR3 sequence is 18 residues long. The germline V and J ends were trimmed by 0 bases and 6 bases, with 21 bases remaining between them. Germline loops: CDR1 MRHNA, CDR2 SNTAGT. The CDR3 nucleotides are TGTGCCAGCAGTGACTCTATTGTTATCCAGGGAAGGTTCAATGAGCAGTTCTTC. Encoded protein: CASSDSIVIQGRFNEQFF.

This clonotype was picked up many times. The chain carries TRBV5-1 and TRBJ1-4; TRBD1 aligns across 7 bases. Germline CDR1 and CDR2: SGHRS and YFSETQ. Unmatched junction bases numbered 4, after V lost 3 bases and J lost 5 bases. The CDR3 contains 14 residues. The CDR3 DNA reads as TGCGCCAGCAGCTCCGGGACAGTGAATGAAAAACTGTTTTTT. It specifies CASSSGTVNEKLFF.

The chain recombines TRBV7-1 with TRBJ2-7; D might be TRBD1 or TRBD2, each matching 5 bases. TRBV7-1 is designated an ORF whose function remains uncertain. Deletions cut 3 bases from V and 0 bases from J, with 9 bases between. The CDR3 spans 14 residues. The CDR3 spells CASSSGRLSYEQYF. Here the CDR3 DNA reads TGTGCCAGCAGCTCGGGACGCCTCTCCTACGAGCAGTACTTC.

This clonotype was observed at least ten times. V gene TRBV20-1 combines with J gene TRBJ1-6; D gene unclear. This CDR3 contains 8 residues. CDR1 is DFQATT and CDR2 is SNEGSKA in the germline V gene (reference sequence). CDR3 in amino acids: CSPSPLHF. DNA for the CDR3: TGCAGCCCCTCACCCCTCCACTTT.

This clonotype has a handful of counts. This clone may be a read error of a much larger clone one base away. V usage is TRBV12-3 or TRBV12-4 and J usage is TRBJ1-6, with a tentative D call TRBD1 (6 bases). The CDR3 consists of 14 residues. This CDR3 is CASRQTGNDSPLPF. The DNA of the CDR3 is TGTGCCAGCAGGCAAACAGGGAATGATTCACCCCTCCCCTTT.

This clonotype was observed many times. This chain joins TRBV5-1 and TRBJ2-5, with TRBD2 matching over 11 bases. The CDR3 is made up of 16 amino acids. The V gene end was trimmed by 0 bases and the J gene end by 0 bases; junction bases not matched to a gene: 1. Per germline, CDR1 SGHRS and CDR2 YFSETQ. The CDR3 is CASSLGLAGNQETQYF. The CDR3 coding sequence is TGCGCCAGCAGCTTGGGACTAGCGGGGAACCAAGAGACCCAGTACTTC. Combining the CDR3 with reference TRBV5-1 and TRBJ2-5 gives the whole variable domain KAGVTQTPRYLIKTRGQQVTLSCSPISGHRSVSWYQQTPGQGLQFLFEYFSETQRNKGNFPGRFSGRQFSNSRSEMNVSTLELGDSALYLCASSLGLAGNQETQYFGPGTRLLVL.

This clonotype was counted at least ten times. The V gene is TRBV5-1, the J gene TRBJ2-5; TRBD2 is a possible D gene (6 bases). V was shortened by 5 bases and J by 0 bases, with 11 bases between the two germline ends. CDR3 length: 14 residues. The V gene's germline CDR1 is SGHRS and CDR2 YFSETQ. The CDR3 loop is CASRTGVNQETQYF. Written as DNA, the CDR3 is TGCGCCAGCAGGACGGGGGTTAACCAAGAGACCCAGTACTTC.

This clonotype occurred many times. This chain links TRBV4-2 with TRBJ2-7; D unclear. Per germline, CDR1 LGHNA and CDR2 YNFKEQ. V was clipped by 5 bases and J by 5 bases, with 13 bases between them. The CDR3 covers 13 residues. The DNA for the CDR3 is TGTGCCAGCAGCGGAATCGGGTTTAACGAGCAGTACTTC. As protein: CASSGIGFNEQYF.

At least ten counts were recorded for this clonotype. The J gene is TRBJ1-2, the V gene TRBV7-2; perhaps TRBD1 as D (6 bases). Germline V gene data show CDR1 as SGHTA and CDR2 as FQGNSA. Trimming stripped 1 base from V and 4 bases from J, with 7 bases between. The CDR3 contains 13 residues. CDR3 nucleotides: TGTGCCAGCAGCTTAGACAGGGTCTATGGCTACACCTTC. Translated: CASSLDRVYGYTF.

This clonotype was found a few times. V gene TRBV5-5 combines with J gene TRBJ1-1, with 8 bases identical to TRBD1. The CDR3 has 13 residues. V dropped 2 bases and J dropped 6; count of bases not matched to a gene: 3. Per the germline V gene, CDR1 is SGHKS and CDR2 is YYEKEE (reference sequence). CDR3 bases: TGTGCCAGCAGCTTCTACAGGGGGGCTGAAGCTTTCTTT. Its translation: CASSFYRGAEAFF.

The chain has TRBV20-1 and TRBJ2-3, with 8 positions matching TRBD2. Germline CDR1 and CDR2: DFQATT and SNEGSKA (reference sequence). The CDR3 consists of 19 residues. With V trimmed by 4 bases and J by 2 bases, 20 bases remained unmatched. This CDR3 is CSATGLVAGYPPPTDTQYF. DNA for the CDR3: TGCAGTGCTACGGGGTTGGTAGCGGGGTACCCCCCTCCCACAGATACGCAGTATTTT.

This chain uses TRBV5-6 with TRBJ2-7, with D possibly TRBD2 on 5 matching bases. Trimming stripped 1 base from V and 1 base from J, with 12 bases between. The CDR3 runs to 15 residues. The germline V gene has CDR1 SGHDT and CDR2 YYEEEE. As DNA, the CDR3 is TGTGCCAGCAGCTTGACTAGGTCTCTTTCCTACGAGCAGTACTTC. As protein: CASSLTRSLSYEQYF.

In its sample, this clonotype was seen many times. This rearrangement joins TRBV3-1 to TRBJ2-1, with TRBD2 matching 11 bases. The V segment lost 1 base and the J segment 7 bases; nucleotides outside the gene matches: 9. The CDR3 runs to 17 residues. Germline CDR1 LGHDT, CDR2 YNNKEL (reference sequence). The CDR3 loop is CASSQVSASGGRNEQFF. The CDR3 DNA follows: TGTGCCAGCAGCCAAGTGTCTGCTAGCGGGGGGCGGAATGAGCAGTTCTTC.

This clonotype was seen repeatedly, ten times or more. This chain uses TRBV14 with TRBJ1-6, with TRBD1 matching over 10 bases. The ends lost 3 bases at V and 10 bases at J; junction bases unmatched: 6. The CDR3 is 15 amino acids. From germline, CDR1 is SGHDN and CDR2 FVKESK. CDR3 loop: CASSHGGQGSSPLHF. The CDR3 coding sequence is TGTGCCAGCAGCCATGGGGGACAGGGGTCATCACCCCTCCACTTT.

This clonotype was picked up many times. The chain recombines TRBV5-1 with TRBJ2-2, with D perhaps TRBD2 (5 bases). The CDR3 spans 14 residues. The germline V gene encodes CDR1 SGHRS and CDR2 YFSETQ. Trimming took 4 bases from V and 4 from J, leaving 11 bases between them. CDR3 nucleotides: TGCGCCAGCAGCACCGGGGATGGCACCGGGGAGCTGTTTTTT. Amino acids: CASSTGDGTGELFF.